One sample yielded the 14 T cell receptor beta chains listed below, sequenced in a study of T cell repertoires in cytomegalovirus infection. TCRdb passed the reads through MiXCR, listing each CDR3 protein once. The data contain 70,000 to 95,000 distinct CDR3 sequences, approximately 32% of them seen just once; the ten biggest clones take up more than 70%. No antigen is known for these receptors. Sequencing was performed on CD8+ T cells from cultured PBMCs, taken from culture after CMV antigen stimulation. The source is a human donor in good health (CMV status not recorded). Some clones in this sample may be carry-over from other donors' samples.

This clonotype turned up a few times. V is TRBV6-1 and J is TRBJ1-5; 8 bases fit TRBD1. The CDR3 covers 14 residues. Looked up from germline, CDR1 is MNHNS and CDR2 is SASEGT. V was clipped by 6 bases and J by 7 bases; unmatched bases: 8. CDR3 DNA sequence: TGTGCCAGCAGGCACCTGACAGGGGAACAGCCCCAGCATTTT. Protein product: CASRHLTGEQPQHF.

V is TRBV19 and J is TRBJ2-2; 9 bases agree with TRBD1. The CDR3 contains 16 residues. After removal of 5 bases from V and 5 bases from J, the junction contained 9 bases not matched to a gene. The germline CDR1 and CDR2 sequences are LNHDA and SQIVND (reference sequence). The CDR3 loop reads CASSSPPDRGTGELFF. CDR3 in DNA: TGTGCCAGTAGTTCCCCCCCGGACAGGGGAACCGGGGAGCTGTTTTTT.

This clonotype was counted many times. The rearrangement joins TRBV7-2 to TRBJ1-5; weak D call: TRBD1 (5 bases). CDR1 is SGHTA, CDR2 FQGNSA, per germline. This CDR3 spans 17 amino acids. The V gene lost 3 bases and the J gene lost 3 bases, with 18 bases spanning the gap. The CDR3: CASSLGGAARFNQPQHF. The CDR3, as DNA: TGTGCCAGCAGCTTGGGGGGAGCAGCTAGATTCAATCAGCCCCAGCATTTT.

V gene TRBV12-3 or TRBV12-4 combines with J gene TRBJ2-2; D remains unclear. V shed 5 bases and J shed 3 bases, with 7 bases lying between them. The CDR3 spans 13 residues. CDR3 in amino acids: CASSPWDTGELFF. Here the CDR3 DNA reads TGTGCCAGCAGTCCCTGGGACACCGGGGAGCTGTTTTTT.

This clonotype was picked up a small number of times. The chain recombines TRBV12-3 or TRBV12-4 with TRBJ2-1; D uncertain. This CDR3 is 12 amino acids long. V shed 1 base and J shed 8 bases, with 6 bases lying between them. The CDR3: CASSLGSDEQFF. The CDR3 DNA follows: TGTGCCAGCAGTTTAGGCTCCGATGAGCAGTTCTTC.

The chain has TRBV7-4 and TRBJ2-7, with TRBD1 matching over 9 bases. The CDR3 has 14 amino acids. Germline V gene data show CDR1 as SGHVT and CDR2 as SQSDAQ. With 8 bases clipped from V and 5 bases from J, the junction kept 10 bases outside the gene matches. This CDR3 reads CASLPGTGWDEQYF. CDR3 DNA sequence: TGTGCCAGCCTCCCAGGGACAGGGTGGGACGAGCAGTACTTC.

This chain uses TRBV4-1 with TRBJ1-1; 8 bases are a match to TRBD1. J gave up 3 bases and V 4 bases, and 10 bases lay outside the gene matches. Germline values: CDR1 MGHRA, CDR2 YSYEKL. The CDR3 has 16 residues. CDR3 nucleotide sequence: TGCGCCAGCAGCCCAGGACAGGGAGGGGGTTACACTGAAGCTTTCTTT. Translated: CASSPGQGGGYTEAFF.

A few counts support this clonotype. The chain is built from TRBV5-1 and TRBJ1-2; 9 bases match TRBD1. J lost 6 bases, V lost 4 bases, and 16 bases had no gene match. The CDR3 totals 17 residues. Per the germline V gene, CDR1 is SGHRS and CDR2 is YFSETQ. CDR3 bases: TGCGCCAGCAGCCCATGGACAGGGGCAGACCTTATCGATGGCTACACCTTC. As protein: CASSPWTGADLIDGYTF.

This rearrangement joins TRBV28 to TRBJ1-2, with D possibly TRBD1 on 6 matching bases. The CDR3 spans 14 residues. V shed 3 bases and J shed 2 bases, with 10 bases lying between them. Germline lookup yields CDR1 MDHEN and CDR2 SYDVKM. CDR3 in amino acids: CASSLPGVNYGYTF. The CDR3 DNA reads TGTGCCAGCAGTTTGCCAGGGGTGAACTATGGCTACACCTTC.

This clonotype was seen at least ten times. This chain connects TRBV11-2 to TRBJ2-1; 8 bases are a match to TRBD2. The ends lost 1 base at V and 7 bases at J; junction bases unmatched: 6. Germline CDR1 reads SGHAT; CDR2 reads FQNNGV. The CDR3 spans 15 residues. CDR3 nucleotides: TGTGCCAGCAGCTTAGCCGGGGGGGCAAGGAATGAGCAGTTCTTC. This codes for CASSLAGGARNEQFF.

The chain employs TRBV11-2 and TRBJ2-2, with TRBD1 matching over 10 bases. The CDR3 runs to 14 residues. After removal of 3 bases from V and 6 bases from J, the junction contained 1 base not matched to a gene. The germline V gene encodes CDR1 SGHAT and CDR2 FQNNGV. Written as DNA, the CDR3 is TGTGCCAGCAGCTTTGGACAGGGGGCCGGGGAGCTGTTTTTT. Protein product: CASSFGQGAGELFF.

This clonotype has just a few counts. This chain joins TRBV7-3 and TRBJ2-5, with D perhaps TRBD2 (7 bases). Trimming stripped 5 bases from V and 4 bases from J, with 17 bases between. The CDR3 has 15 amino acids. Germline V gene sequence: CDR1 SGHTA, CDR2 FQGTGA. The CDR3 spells CASSQRGGAAETQYF. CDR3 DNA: TGTGCCAGCAGCCAAAGGGGGGGGGCAGCAGAGACCCAGTACTTC.

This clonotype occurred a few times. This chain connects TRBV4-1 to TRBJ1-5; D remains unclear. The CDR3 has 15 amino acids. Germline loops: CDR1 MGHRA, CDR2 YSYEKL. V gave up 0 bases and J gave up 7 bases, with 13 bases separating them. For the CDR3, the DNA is TGCGCCAGCAGCCAAGATTTCGGGTTCTCGCAGCCCCAGCATTTT. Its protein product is CASSQDFGFSQPQHF.

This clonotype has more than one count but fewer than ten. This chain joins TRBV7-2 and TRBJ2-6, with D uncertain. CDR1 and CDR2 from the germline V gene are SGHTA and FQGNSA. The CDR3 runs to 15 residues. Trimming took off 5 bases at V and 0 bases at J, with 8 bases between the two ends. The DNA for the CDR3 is TGTGCCAGCAGCCGTACCCCCTCTGGGGCCAACGTCCTGACTTTC. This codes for CASSRTPSGANVLTF.